This T cell receptor beta chain was identified during a study of Graves' ophthalmopathy and Graves' hyperthyroidism (dated by TCRdb to 2017 to 2018). In terms of the full investigation: Peripheral blood was collected before any treatment was given, at the time of initial diagnosis. The independent validation cohort included around 19 hyperthyroidism patients plus 17 patients who later progressed from hyperthyroidism to ophthalmopathy. In total, around 130 blood samples were TCR-sequenced: 43 ophthalmopathy, under 85 hyperthyroidism and roughly 17 hyperthyroidism-to-ophthalmopathy patients. To explore V-J signatures distinguishing ophthalmopathy from hyperthyroidism, a discovery set of approximately 100 patients (fewer than 45 ophthalmopathy, over 55 stable hyperthyroidism) was enrolled. The approximately 100 discovery patients were randomly divided into training and test sets at a 7:3 ratio. In roughly 6 hyperthyroidism patients, T-cell repertoires of thyroid tissue and blood were compared. Following sampling, methimazole starting at 30 mg daily was administered to hyperthyroidism patients, and high-dose intravenous methylprednisolone was administered to ophthalmopathy patients. TCR beta repertoire signatures were used to distinguish Graves' ophthalmopathy from Graves' hyperthyroidism and to predict progression to ophthalmopathy.

Ophthalmopathy patients had moderately to severely active disease, Clinical Activity Score of at least 3, NOSPECS grade of at least 4, and disease duration under 3 months. Patients were excluded if they had other autoimmune diseases, uncontrolled infections, pregnancy or lactation. Diagnosis was based on clinical symptoms, serum thyroxine, TRAb, thyroid ultrasound and orbital computed tomography. Ficoll-Paque density gradient centrifugation was used to isolate PBMCs from about 10 ml of fresh peripheral blood. Total RNA was extracted using Trizol reagent, and RNA quality was checked on an Agilent 2100 Bioanalyzer. General study outcomes and caveats: Most expanded thyroid clonotypes with a frequency above 0.001 also appeared in blood, which suggests that blood repertoires may reflect the immune response in the thyroid. In validation, the model predicted ophthalmopathy progression with more than 70% sensitivity and 72.22% specificity; 12 predicted patients were CT-confirmed with GO in a median of approximately six months. The 13-signature model separated ophthalmopathy from stable hyperthyroidism with approximately 90% sensitivity and less than 83% specificity in cross-validation, and 80%/75% in the test set. Sample size was not predetermined statistically, and investigators were not blinded to group allocation.

TCR beta CDR3 regions were amplified from RNA transcripts for repertoire sequencing. The first round was an RT-PCR using HTBI primers with the Qiagen OneStep RT-PCR kit, and this first round was followed by a second-round multiplex PCR, then size selection and purification. Libraries were sequenced paired-end with 100 bp reads on an Illumina HiSeq2000. Regarding the original processing steps: SOAPnuke was used to process the reads, removing any read that contained adapters or uncalled bases, had a mean Phred below 15, or lacked an exact match to the constant primer or identifier. COPE v1.2.5 was used to merge high-quality paired reads. Each unique nucleotide sequence was defined as a clonotype, and clonotypes were aligned to IMGT TRB V, D and J references with MiTCR v1.1. The analysis was limited to V-J combinations with a frequency above 0.0001, which together covered approximately 99% of the repertoires. For each V-J combination, a TCR clonal expansion and chaos score was defined as F50 clonal expansion divided by the chaos observed in the TCRdist matrix. Welch's t-statistics and random forest were used to reduce the features to 10 to 15 V-J combinations, which were then used as input to a naive Bayes classifier. The Morisita-Horn index was used to measure how similar the thyroid and blood repertoires were. Using fastp at Q25 and MiXCR, TCRdb reprocessed the public reads and kept productive beta chains. Identical CDR3 proteins give one entry, which carries the most common genes and DNA. TCRdb, not the authors, supplied the V and J calls. This sample has fewer than 400,000 distinct CDR3 sequences in its table, and approximately 20% of those were observed once. Roughly 1.5% of the sample rests with the top ten.

This clonotype was found many times. The clone's antigen remains unknown. Qualities for individual bases were not recorded, and no much larger clone is one base off. The CDR3 starts with the cysteine, ends with the phenylalanine, and has 13 residues. The DNA shown is the 39-base CDR3, in frame from base 1. V loses 0 bases of germline sequence and J loses 8 bases, and the interval between the two ends is 10 bases. The germline V gene sets CDR1 to MGHRA and CDR2 to YSYEKL. The sequenced sample consisted of peripheral blood. The rearranged segments are TRBV4-1 and TRBJ1-2, with no confidently assigned D gene. This TCR was recovered from a young woman with Graves' ophthalmopathy. Donor details come from another sample of the same person, matched by shared clones. The DNA is as follows: TGCGCCAGCAGCCAAGACAGAACGAGGGGCTACACCTTC. Protein translation: CASSQDRTRGYTF.